These 26 T cell receptor beta chains were sequenced from one sample in a study of neoadjuvant anti-PD-1 for oral cavity cancer. Profiled with immunoSEQ multiplex PCR; TCRdb holds only in-frame clones, not every one. The sample records approximately 68,000 clones, about nine tenths being singletons. The time point here: after neoadjuvant nivolumab, at surgical resection. Here the sequenced sample was PBMCs, taken after nivolumab (anti-PD-1) treatment. These receptors were collected from a person aged 40 to 85 with oral cavity squamous cell carcinoma.

J is TRBJ2-7 and V is TRBV6-1, with 7 bases that match TRBD2. Per germline, CDR1 MNHNS and CDR2 SASEGT. The V gene end was trimmed by 8 bases and the J gene end by 5 bases; junction bases not matched to a gene: 12. The CDR3 consists of 14 residues. The CDR3 DNA reads TGTGCCAGCCACTCGGGGGGTGGTCTCAACGAGCAGTACTTC. Encoded protein: CASHSGGGLNEQYF.

This sequence joins TRBV6-6 and TRBJ1-1; 7 nucleotides match TRBD1. Germline CDR1 reads MNHNY; CDR2 reads SVGAGI (reference sequence). This CDR3 comprises 15 residues. The J segment lost 1 base and the V segment lost 4 bases, leaving 6 bases of the junction unmatched. The CDR3 loop is CASSSPDRANTEAFF. The CDR3 DNA reads as TGTGCCAGCAGTTCCCCAGACAGGGCGAACACTGAAGCTTTCTTT.

The chain links TRBV19 to TRBJ2-4, with 15 bases matching TRBD2. CDR1 is LNHDA, CDR2 SQIVND, per germline (reference sequence). V lost 5 bases to trimming and J lost 7 bases; unmatched junction nucleotides: 6. There are 16 residues in the CDR3. The CDR3 sequence: CASSPGLAGGENIQYF. The CDR3 DNA reads TGTGCCAGTAGTCCGGGACTAGCGGGGGGAGAGAACATTCAGTACTTC.

J is TRBJ2-3 and V is TRBV19, with D unresolved. The CDR3 loop spans 15 amino acids. V lost 5 bases, J lost 0 bases, and 12 bases lay in between. Germline V gene sequence: CDR1 LNHDA, CDR2 SQIVND (reference sequence). The CDR3 protein is CASSVRPLSTDTQYF. The CDR3 DNA reads as TGTGCCAGTAGTGTGAGACCTCTTAGCACAGATACGCAGTATTTT.

This chain uses TRBV6-6 with TRBJ1-3; D is undetermined. This CDR3 spans 13 amino acids. With 6 bases removed from V and 0 bases from J, the gap between germline ends came to 6 bases. Germline V gives CDR1 MNHNY, CDR2 SVGAGI (reference sequence). Here the CDR3 DNA reads TGTGCCAGCAGGAGTTTCTCTGGAAACACCATATATTTT. This codes for CASRSFSGNTIYF.

This CDR3 reads CSTDGGTGGARGYTF. The CDR3 region has the DNA TGCAGCACAGATGGGGGGACAGGGGGCGCGAGGGGCTACACCTTC. V usage is TRBV29-1 and J usage is TRBJ1-2; 12 bases line up with TRBD1. The CDR3 consists of 15 residues. CDR1 and CDR2 (germline): SQVTM, ANQGSEA. V was clipped by 8 bases and J by 8 bases; unmatched bases: 15. Drawing the rest from reference TRBV29-1 and TRBJ1-2, the complete variable domain is SAVISQKPSRDICQRGTSLTIQCQVDSQVTMMFWYRQQPGQSLTLIATANQGSEATYESGFVIDKFPISRPNLTFSTLTVSNMSPEDSSIYLCSTDGGTGGARGYTFGSGTRLTVV.

In this sample, this clone turned up a few times. The V gene is TRBV7-3, the J gene TRBJ2-2; D is perhaps TRBD1 (6 bases). CDR3 size: 13 residues. CDR1 SGHTA and CDR2 FQGTGA come from the germline V gene. V lost 5 bases and J lost 9, with 13 bases in between. CDR3 bases: TGTGCCAGCAGCCCCGACAGGCTACGGGAGCTGTTTTTT. Translated, it gives CASSPDRLRELFF.

The table lists this clone with a count of one. The chain joins TRBV19 to TRBJ2-2; a possible D gene is TRBD1 (6 bases). The CDR3 loop spans 13 amino acids. Germline V lookup: CDR1 LNHDA, CDR2 SQIVND (reference sequence). V lost 8 bases, J lost 7 bases, and 14 bases lay in between. The CDR3 DNA reads TGTGCCAGTCGGACAGTTGGTCACGGGGAGCTGTTTTTT. It codes for CASRTVGHGELFF.

The chain uses TRBV6-1 and TRBJ2-5; TRBD2 is a possible D gene (6 bases). This CDR3 contains 14 residues. The germline V gene has CDR1 MNHNS and CDR2 SASEGT. Trimming removed 3 bases from V and 5 bases from J, with 13 bases in between. CDR3 region: CASSDTSGWETQYF. The CDR3 DNA reads TGTGCCAGCAGTGATACCAGCGGGTGGGAGACCCAGTACTTC.

The V gene is TRBV5-6, the J gene TRBJ1-4; D possibly corresponds to TRBD1 (5 bases). Germline V gene sequence: CDR1 SGHDT, CDR2 YYEEEE. The ends were cut back, 3 bases at V and 7 bases at J, with 10 bases in the middle. CDR3 size: 13 residues. The CDR3 nucleotides are TGTGCCAGCAGCTCCGGGGGGAGTGAAAAACTGTTTTTT. This codes for CASSSGGSEKLFF.

V gene TRBV30 combines with J gene TRBJ1-4; the D is unclear. Germline CDR1 and CDR2: GTSNPN and SVGIG (reference sequence). The CDR3 totals 13 residues. V was shortened by 1 base and J by 8 bases, with 11 bases between the two germline ends. CDR3: CAWSGQRREKLFF. The CDR3, as DNA: TGTGCCTGGAGTGGGCAGAGGAGAGAAAAACTGTTTTTT.

V is TRBV10-1 and J is TRBJ2-7; 7 bases are shared with TRBD1. V lost 7 bases and J lost 5; bases outside the gene matches: 11. This CDR3 region has 14 residues. Looked up from germline, CDR1 is WNHNN and CDR2 is SYGVQD (reference sequence). The CDR3 region has the DNA TGCGCCAGCAAACCTGGACAGGACACGGACGAGCAGTACTTC. This encodes CASKPGQDTDEQYF.

The J gene is TRBJ1-1, the V gene TRBV20-1; D is unclear. Germline lookup yields CDR1 DFQATT and CDR2 SNEGSKA (reference sequence). The CDR3 sequence is 11 residues long. This CDR3 is CRLDKNTEAFF. CDR3 coding DNA: TGCAGGCTAGATAAGAACACTGAAGCTTTCTTT.

The rearrangement links TRBV2 to TRBJ2-7; 8 bases are a match to TRBD1. The CDR3 covers 14 residues. The V gene's germline CDR1 is SNHLY and CDR2 FYNNEI. V was pared by 7 bases and J by 0 bases, with 5 bases of the junction left unmatched. CDR3 in DNA: TGTGCCAGCAACTTCGGGACAGGCTCCTACGAGCAGTACTTC. Its protein product is CASNFGTGSYEQYF.

The chain carries TRBV10-3 and TRBJ2-7; TRBD1 aligns across 10 bases. Germline lookup yields CDR1 ENHRY and CDR2 SYGVKD. Unmatched junction bases numbered 6, after V lost 6 bases and J lost 4 bases. This CDR3 has 14 residues. The CDR3 bases are TGTGCCATCAGCAGGACAGGGGGACAGTACGAGCAGTACTTC. The encoded protein is CAISRTGGQYEQYF.

The V gene is TRBV27, the J gene TRBJ1-5; a weak D match, TRBD1 (6 bases). Germline-derived CDR1 and CDR2 are MNHEY and SMNVEV (reference sequence). Trimming stripped 6 bases from V and 4 bases from J, with 13 bases between. The CDR3 has 14 amino acids. CDR3 DNA: TGTGCCAGCAGCCCAGGGGCAGCTAATCAGCCCCAGCATTTT. This encodes CASSPGAANQPQHF.

The V call is TRBV7-9, the J call TRBJ2-1, with 7 bases lining up with TRBD2. CDR1 and CDR2 from the germline V gene are SEHNR and FQNEAQ (reference sequence). With 5 bases clipped from V and 3 bases from J, the junction kept 7 bases outside the gene matches. This CDR3 region has 15 residues. The DNA of the CDR3 is TGTGCCAGCAGCCCCCGGCTAGCGGTCTACAATGAGCAGTTCTTC. This sequence encodes CASSPRLAVYNEQFF.

The chain joins TRBV19 to TRBJ1-6; 8 nucleotides agree with TRBD1. The trim removed 4 bases at V and 12 bases at J, leaving 14 bases unmatched. The CDR3 is made up of 16 amino acids. Germline V gene data show CDR1 as LNHDA and CDR2 as SQIVND (reference sequence). CDR3 loop: CASSTDRVALGGPLHF. The DNA of the CDR3 is TGTGCCAGTAGTACGGACAGGGTCGCCCTCGGGGGACCCCTCCACTTT.

The rearrangement joins TRBV7-3 to TRBJ2-7, with D possibly TRBD2 on 6 matching bases. The germline V gene has CDR1 SGHTA and CDR2 FQGTGA. This CDR3 contains 14 residues. Trimming removed 5 bases at V and 3 bases at J, with 14 bases between. Here the CDR3 reads CASSPRTGDYEQYF. In DNA form, the CDR3 reads TGTGCCAGCAGCCCACGGACGGGAGACTACGAGCAGTACTTC.

The chain employs TRBV9 and TRBJ2-2; TRBD2 might be the D (5 bases). Germline values: CDR1 SGDLS, CDR2 YYNGEE. The germline V and J ends were trimmed by 4 bases and 0 bases, with 13 bases remaining between them. The CDR3 spans 16 residues. In nucleotides, the CDR3 is TGTGCCAGCAGCCCTCGGACTGGATCGAACACCGGGGAGCTGTTTTTT. Its protein is CASSPRTGSNTGELFF. Based on the CDR3 plus reference TRBV9 and TRBJ2-2, the full variable domain is DSGVTQTPKHLITATGQRVTLRCSPRSGDLSVYWYQQSLDQGLQFLIQYYNGEERAKGNILERFSAQQFPDLHSELNLSSLELGDSALYFCASSPRTGSNTGELFFGEGSRLTVL.

The chain recombines TRBV18 with TRBJ1-5, with unresolved D. Trimming shortened V by 3 bases and J by 4 bases, and 7 bases separated the two germline ends. CDR1 KGHSH and CDR2 LQKENI come from the germline V gene. This CDR3 spans 13 amino acids. This CDR3 is CASSPGNNQPQHF. The CDR3 nucleotides are TGTGCCAGCTCACCGGGTAATAATCAGCCCCAGCATTTT.

This rearrangement joins TRBV14 to TRBJ2-1, with 10 nucleotides matching TRBD2. CDR1 and CDR2 from the germline V gene are SGHDN and FVKESK. The V gene end was trimmed by 2 bases and the J gene end by 4 bases; junction bases not matched to a gene: 8. This CDR3 is 17 amino acids long. Here the CDR3 reads CASSQLPGLANYNEQFF. CDR3 DNA sequence: TGTGCCAGCAGCCAACTCCCGGGACTAGCGAATTACAATGAGCAGTTCTTC.

The V call is TRBV7-9, the J call TRBJ2-1; D is uncertain. CDR3 size: 12 residues. Germline CDR1 SEHNR, CDR2 FQNEAQ (reference sequence). Trimming removed 4 bases at V and 9 bases at J, with 10 bases between. The CDR3 DNA is TGTGCCAGCAGCTCCCCCACGTTTGAGCAGTTCTTC. Its translation is CASSSPTFEQFF.

The CDR3 sequence is CASPSTHRGRTDTQYF. The CDR3 DNA reads TGTGCCAGCCCCTCGACCCACAGGGGGCGGACAGATACGCAGTATTTT. The J gene is TRBJ2-3, the V gene TRBV2, with TRBD1 matching over 9 bases. The CDR3 runs to 16 residues. The germline V gene has CDR1 SNHLY and CDR2 FYNNEI. The V and J ends lost 8 bases and 3 bases, in that order; junction bases with no gene match: 12.

CDR3 in amino acids: CGGGGRVAKNIQYF. CDR3 nucleotides: TGTGGGGGTGGGGGCAGGGTAGCCAAAAACATTCAGTACTTC. The V gene is TRBV6-1, the J gene TRBJ2-4; possibly TRBD1 for D (6 bases). The germline V gene encodes CDR1 MNHNS and CDR2 SASEGT. The CDR3 loop spans 14 amino acids.

The genes are TRBV5-1 and TRBJ2-1, with 12 bases matching TRBD2. The CDR3 runs to 17 residues. Germline values: CDR1 SGHRS, CDR2 YFSETQ. V shed 0 bases, J shed 6 bases, and the junction held 7 bases outside the gene matches. The CDR3 DNA reads TGCGCCAGCAGCTTGGTTCTAGCGGGGGGGCGAGTCAATGAGCAGTTCTTC. This encodes CASSLVLAGGRVNEQFF.